This TCR beta chain appears in the sequencing data of a study of control samples from healthy donors and cancer patients. Germline V CDR1 and CDR2: SEHNR, FQNEAQ (reference sequence). There are 13 residues in the CDR3. V lost 1 base, J lost 3 bases, and 6 bases lay in between. Produced via immunoSEQ multiplex PCR; TCRdb's table is partial and in-frame only. The sample contains approximately 130,000 clones, around nine tenths of which appear only once. This receptor was obtained from a man aged 25 to 40 in good health. This sequence joins TRBV7-9 and TRBJ1-1, with a tentative D call TRBD1 (6 bases). Sequenced input: blood. CDR3 region: CASSLDRDTEAFF. The CDR3 nucleotides are TGTGCCAGCAGCTTAGACAGGGACACTGAAGCTTTCTTT. Supplemented by reference TRBV7-9 and TRBJ1-1, the full variable domain reads DTGVSQNPRHKITKRGQNVTFRCDPISEHNRLYWYRQTLGQGPEFLTYFQNEAQLEKSRLLSDRFSAERPKGSFSTLEIQRTEQGDSAMYLCASSLDRDTEAFFGQGTRLTVV.